A single sample is the source of the 12 T cell receptor beta chains below, sequenced in a study of blood T cell repertoires in COVID-19. The assay was immunoSEQ multiplex PCR, and TCRdb's table has in-frame clones only and misses some. Of over 150,000 clones in the sample, less than 90% were seen once. Material for sequencing was peripheral blood. The receptors derive from a woman in her 70s with COVID-19, enrolled during active disease.

The rearrangement uses TRBV5-4 and TRBJ1-3; D ambiguous. V lost 2 bases and J lost 0, with 6 bases in between. CDR3 size: 14 residues. The V gene's germline CDR1 is SGHNT and CDR2 YYREEE (reference sequence). The CDR3 loop reads CASSFAVSGNTIYF. The DNA of the CDR3 is TGTGCCAGCAGCTTTGCAGTCTCTGGAAACACCATATATTTT.

The chain recombines TRBV7-2 with TRBJ2-1, with D perhaps TRBD2 (6 bases). V was pared by 1 base and J by 6 bases, with 16 bases between. CDR1 is SGHTA, CDR2 FQGNSA, per germline. The CDR3 has 16 amino acids. CDR3 coding DNA: TGTGCCAGCAGCTTAGAAGGCGGGAAGCTTTCCAATGAGCAGTTCTTC. Translation: CASSLEGGKLSNEQFF.

The CDR3 sequence: CASRNSGRSLNEQFF. CDR3 coding DNA: TGTGCCAGCAGGAATAGCGGGAGGTCCCTAAATGAGCAGTTCTTC. The gene calls are TRBV6-5 and TRBJ2-1; 10 nucleotides align to TRBD2. V was pared by 6 bases and J by 7 bases, with 9 bases of the junction left unmatched. CDR3 length: 15 amino acids. CDR1 is MNHEY, CDR2 SVGAGI, per germline.

The chain uses TRBV6-2 or TRBV6-3 and TRBJ2-7, with D tentatively TRBD1 (6 bases). The germline CDR1 and CDR2 sequences are MNHEY and SVGEGT. CDR3 length: 15 residues. V lost 2 bases, J lost 2 bases, and 13 bases lay in between. For the CDR3, the DNA is TGTGCCAGCAGTTACGACGGGACACCTCCCTACGAGCAGTACTTC. This codes for CASSYDGTPPYEQYF.

The rearrangement links TRBV19 to TRBJ1-2; TRBD1 matches at 9 bases. With V trimmed by 7 bases and J by 5 bases, 14 bases remained unmatched. The CDR3 spans 16 residues. Germline CDR1 is LNHDA and CDR2 is SQIVND (reference sequence). The CDR3 DNA reads TGTGCCAGTACCGCAGGTACAGGGGGCGGATATTATGGCTACACCTTC. Its protein is CASTAGTGGGYYGYTF.

The rearrangement uses TRBV5-6 and TRBJ2-7, with D possibly matching TRBD2 (6 bases). V was trimmed by 2 bases and J by 0 bases, leaving 9 bases between them. Germline V gene sequence: CDR1 SGHDT, CDR2 YYEEEE. The CDR3 length is 14 residues. The CDR3 DNA reads as TGTGCCAGCAGCTTTGCGGGGAGCTCCTACGAGCAGTACTTC. It is translated as CASSFAGSSYEQYF.

V usage is TRBV18 and J usage is TRBJ2-2; 8 bases are shared with TRBD1. Losses at the gene ends were 3 bases for V and 5 bases for J; bases not matched to a gene: 8. CDR1 is KGHSH, CDR2 LQKENI, per germline. This CDR3 has 16 amino acids. The DNA for the CDR3 is TGTGCCAGCTCACCCTTCAGGGGGCGAGTGACCGGGGAGCTGTTTTTT. This gives the protein CASSPFRGRVTGELFF.

The V gene is TRBV3-1 (or the pseudogene TRBV3-2), the J gene TRBJ1-1; no clear D gene. The CDR3 sequence is 13 residues long. Germline CDR1 is LGHDT and CDR2 is YNNKEL (reference sequence). Trimming pared 4 bases from V and 7 bases from J, leaving 13 bases between. The CDR3 DNA is TGTGCCAGCAGCCCCATGGCGGCGCGTGAAGCTTTCTTT. It encodes CASSPMAAREAFF.

The chain is built from TRBV19 and TRBJ1-2, with a possible D match to TRBD1 (5 bases). Looked up from germline, CDR1 is LNHDA and CDR2 is SQIVND (reference sequence). Trimming took 4 bases from V and 3 from J, leaving 12 bases between them. The CDR3 length is 14 residues. The CDR3 loop is CASSKTGGYYGYTF. In DNA form, the CDR3 reads TGTGCCAGTAGTAAAACCGGGGGATACTATGGCTACACCTTC.

The rearrangement links TRBV19 to TRBJ2-1; 8 bases agree with TRBD1. Germline CDR1 LNHDA, CDR2 SQIVND (reference sequence). CDR3 length: 19 amino acids. V shed 3 bases and J 7 bases; nucleotides not matched to a gene: 20. The CDR3 nucleotides are TGTGCCAGTAGTATTTACCGGGACAGGCAAGTAAAGTCATTTAATGAGCAGTTCTTC. Translation: CASSIYRDRQVKSFNEQFF.

A single count supports this clone. V is TRBV5-1 and J is TRBJ2-1; 8 positions match TRBD2. The CDR3 length is 20 residues. V was pared by 4 bases and J by 1 base, with 19 bases of the junction left unmatched. Germline V gene lookup returns CDR1 SGHRS and CDR2 YFSETQ. As DNA, the CDR3 is TGCGCCAGCAGCCCCACCTCTAGCGGGTCTGCCCGGGGGTCCTACAATGAGCAGTTCTTC. Protein sequence: CASSPTSSGSARGSYNEQFF. The full variable domain, in which reference TRBV5-1 and TRBJ2-1 provide the parts outside the CDR3, is KAGVTQTPRYLIKTRGQQVTLSCSPISGHRSVSWYQQTPGQGLQFLFEYFSETQRNKGNFPGRFSGRQFSNSRSEMNVSTLELGDSALYLCASSPTSSGSARGSYNEQFFGPGTRLTVL.

The chain uses TRBV28 and TRBJ1-2; D perhaps matches TRBD1 (6 bases). The CDR3 runs to 13 residues. Germline V gene lookup returns CDR1 MDHEN and CDR2 SYDVKM. The germline V and J ends were trimmed by 7 bases and 13 bases, with 22 bases remaining between them. CDR3 DNA: TGTGCCAGCAAGGCTCCATCAGGGGACCTGAGCACCTTC. Encoded protein: CASKAPSGDLSTF.